Below, 18 T cell receptor beta chains from the same sample are listed, as sequenced in a study of cytomegalovirus exposure and HLA in healthy donors. PCR used 60 Vbeta primers and 13 Jbeta primers. Assay used: immunoSEQ multiplex PCR; TCRdb lists only in-frame clones, some missing. Its table records 150,000 to 250,000 clones. The sequenced sample was PBMCs. These receptors were collected from a boy aged 5-17 years in good health and CMV-seronegative.

V gene TRBV5-1 combines with J gene TRBJ2-5; D might be TRBD1 (7 bases). Matching the DNA end better, TRBJ2-7 makes the J call doubtful. Germline loops: CDR1 SGHRS, CDR2 YFSETQ. The CDR3 spans 14 residues. The CDR3 region has the DNA TGCGCCAGCAGCGGCGGGGACAGCAACTACGAGCAGTACTTC. This gives the protein CASSGGDSNYEQYF.

The V call is TRBV29-1, the J call TRBJ2-7; D ambiguous. The germline CDR1 and CDR2 sequences are SQVTM and ANQGSEA. The V and J ends lost 5 bases and 2 bases respectively, with 13 bases between them. This CDR3 contains 13 residues. The CDR3 coding sequence is TGCAGCGTTTTGCAGGCACCCACCTACGAGCAGTACTTC. It translates to CSVLQAPTYEQYF.

The chain couples TRBV5-8 to TRBJ2-7, with 7 positions matching TRBD2. Germline CDR1 SGHTS, CDR2 YDEGEE. Trimming cost V 1 base and J 2 bases; bases outside gene matches: 12. The CDR3 extends over 17 amino acids. The CDR3 nucleotides read TGTGCCAGCAGCTTGAATTTGGGGGGGAGGTTGGCCTACGAGCAGTACTTC. The encoded protein is CASSLNLGGRLAYEQYF.

The gene calls are TRBV5-4 and TRBJ1-6; D is ambiguous. This CDR3 is built from 15 residues. Between the trimmed V and J ends, which lost 0 bases and 3 bases, there was a span of 7 bases. In germline, CDR1 is SGHNT, CDR2 YYREEE (reference sequence). The CDR3 nucleotides read TGTGCCAGCAGCTTGGCCCCGTACTATAATTCACCCCTCCACTTT. This gives the protein CASSLAPYYNSPLHF.

The chain combines TRBV4-1 with TRBJ2-5; tentative D call: TRBD2 (6 bases). V dropped 1 base and J dropped 5 bases, with 17 bases sitting between them. Germline V gene lookup returns CDR1 MGHRA and CDR2 YSYEKL. This CDR3 comprises 16 residues. CDR3 sequence reads: CASSQGRAGSRETQYF. As DNA, the CDR3 is TGCGCCAGCAGCCAAGGGAGGGCTGGGTCACGGGAGACCCAGTACTTC.

This rearrangement joins TRBV6-4 to TRBJ2-2, with D possibly matching TRBD2 (5 bases). CDR3 length: 14 residues. CDR1 and CDR2 (germline): MRHNA, SNTAGT. Between the trimmed V and J ends, which lost 0 bases and 3 bases, there was a span of 5 bases. In DNA form, the CDR3 reads TGTGCCAGCAGTGACTCTAGCGACACCGGGGAGCTGTTTTTT. Translated: CASSDSSDTGELFF.

The V and J genes are TRBV6-5 and TRBJ1-2; perhaps TRBD1 as D (5 bases). Trimming removed 0 bases at V and 6 bases at J, with 11 bases between. Germline loops: CDR1 MNHEY, CDR2 SVGAGI. CDR3 length: 14 residues. CDR3 amino acids: CASSYSGALDGYTF. The CDR3 nucleotides read TGTGCCAGCAGTTACTCAGGGGCACTTGATGGCTACACCTTC.

This chain connects TRBV30 to TRBJ2-7, with 12 bases aligning to TRBD2. Losses at the gene ends were 3 bases for V and 3 bases for J; bases not matched to a gene: 3. CDR1 and CDR2 from the germline V gene are GTSNPN and SVGIG (reference sequence). There are 14 residues in the CDR3. This chain's CDR3 is CAWSGLAGSYEQYF. The CDR3, as DNA: TGTGCCTGGAGCGGACTAGCGGGGAGCTACGAGCAGTACTTC.

This rearrangement joins TRBV10-3 to TRBJ1-1; D not resolved. With 0 bases removed from V and 8 bases from J, the gap between germline ends came to 7 bases. Looked up from germline, CDR1 is ENHRY and CDR2 is SYGVKD. This CDR3 is built from 12 residues. The CDR3 nucleotides read TGTGCCATCAGTGAGTCTGGAGCAGAAGCTTTCTTT. This codes for CAISESGAEAFF.

The rearrangement links TRBV19 to TRBJ1-2, with TRBD1 matching 8 bases. V lost 10 bases and J lost 7; bases outside the gene matches: 23. Germline V CDR1 and CDR2: LNHDA, SQIVND (reference sequence). The CDR3 covers 17 residues. This CDR3 reads CATNPTGTGFSLGGYTF. The CDR3 nucleotides read TGTGCCACCAACCCCACCGGGACAGGTTTTTCTTTAGGTGGCTACACCTTC.

The chain recombines TRBV6-5 with TRBJ1-6; D not certain. In germline, CDR1 is MNHEY, CDR2 SVGAGI. The CDR3 has 14 residues. V was cut by 6 bases and J by 2 bases, with 8 bases left in between. The chain's CDR3 is CASSDGTYNSPLHF. CDR3 nucleotide sequence: TGTGCCAGCAGCGACGGGACCTATAATTCACCCCTCCACTTT.

This sequence joins TRBV14 and TRBJ1-1; D unresolved. Germline-derived CDR1 and CDR2 are SGHDN and FVKESK. Trimming left V 0 bases short and J 2 bases short, with 10 bases between. The CDR3 contains 15 residues. The CDR3 is CASSQDDAGNTEAFF. The CDR3 DNA reads TGTGCCAGCAGCCAAGATGATGCGGGAAACACTGAAGCTTTCTTT. Drawing the rest from reference TRBV14 and TRBJ1-1, the complete variable domain is EAGVTQFPSHSVIEKGQTVTLRCDPISGHDNLYWYRRVMGKEIKFLLHFVKESKQDESGMPNNRFLAERTGGTYSTLKVQPAELEDSGVYFCASSQDDAGNTEAFFGQGTRLTVV.

The V gene is TRBV28, the J gene TRBJ1-6; D possibly corresponds to TRBD1 (5 bases). Germline V gene sequence: CDR1 MDHEN, CDR2 SYDVKM. CDR3 length: 14 amino acids. Trimming removed 10 bases at V and 7 bases at J, with 17 bases between. CDR3 amino acids: CATNVAGWNSPLHF. The CDR3 coding sequence is TGTGCCACCAACGTGGCAGGGTGGAATTCACCCCTCCACTTT.

This chain uses TRBV2 with TRBJ1-1; 9 bases map to TRBD1. The CDR3 extends over 14 amino acids. The J segment lost 2 bases and the V segment lost 6 bases, leaving 4 bases of the junction unmatched. CDR1 and CDR2 (germline): SNHLY, FYNNEI. The CDR3 sequence: CASRRTGVNTEAFF. CDR3 DNA sequence: TGTGCCAGCAGGAGGACAGGGGTCAACACTGAAGCTTTCTTT.

Worth noting for this clone: The junction shows a germline mismatch at one end, possibly a read error. CDR3 in amino acids: CASSHDVGQWEIF. The CDR3 DNA reads TGTGCCAGCAGTCACGACGTGGGACAGTGGGAGATCTTC. This chain uses TRBV6-5 with TRBJ2-1; TRBD1 matches at 7 bases. CDR1 is MNHEY, CDR2 SVGAGI, per germline. The CDR3 runs 13 residues.

V gene TRBV2 combines with J gene TRBJ1-2; the match to TRBD1 covers 7 bases. Germline V gives CDR1 SNHLY, CDR2 FYNNEI. CDR3 length: 17 residues. With V trimmed by 3 bases and J by 2 bases, 12 bases remained unmatched. The CDR3 is CASSDFDLGTENYGYTF. CDR3 nucleotides: TGTGCCAGCAGTGATTTCGATCTTGGGACAGAAAACTATGGCTACACCTTC.

The genes are TRBV11-1 and TRBJ1-1; D is unresolved. The germline V gene encodes CDR1 SGHAT and CDR2 FQDESV (reference sequence). The CDR3 loop spans 15 amino acids. Trimming took off 5 bases at V and 0 bases at J, with 13 bases between the two ends. DNA of the CDR3: TGTGCCAGCAGCCTACGAATCGAGATGAACACTGAAGCTTTCTTT. Translated: CASSLRIEMNTEAFF.

This sequence joins TRBV5-1 and TRBJ1-5; no reliable D call. Germline-derived CDR1 and CDR2 are SGHRS and YFSETQ. Deletions cut 4 bases from V and 2 bases from J, with 10 bases between. The CDR3 runs 14 residues. CDR3 DNA sequence: TGCGCCAGCAGCCCTTCCCCGGGCAATCAGCCCCAGCATTTT. Its translation: CASSPSPGNQPQHF. The full variable domain, rest sourced from reference TRBV5-1 and TRBJ1-5, is KAGVTQTPRYLIKTRGQQVTLSCSPISGHRSVSWYQQTPGQGLQFLFEYFSETQRNKGNFPGRFSGRQFSNSRSEMNVSTLELGDSALYLCASSPSPGNQPQHFGDGTRLSIL.